Included here is one TCR beta chain sequence, with context. This record belongs to a study of PD-L1 blockade in urothelial cancer. About the research overall: Intravenous atezolizumab, 1,200 mg every 3 weeks, was begun by patients in about 2014. From 0 to 3 prior chemotherapy regimens had been given to the patients. Blood was subjected to analysis at 3 weeks (second dose) and 6 weeks following treatment start. There were a median of roughly 140,000 T cells in blood samples.

Trimming cost V 5 bases and J 4 bases, with 12 bases left between them. The CDR3 spans 13 residues. Per germline, CDR1 GTSNPN and CDR2 SVGIG (reference sequence). Sequencing used immunoSEQ multiplex PCR; TCRdb keeps in-frame clones, though not all of them. This table holds around 56,000 clones, around 84% found once. This chain links TRBV30 with TRBJ1-5, with a weak D call TRBD1 (5 bases). The source material was PBMCs, sampled around atezolizumab (anti-PD-L1) treatment. The sequence was collected from a man in his forties or fifties with urothelial cancer. The CDR3 protein is CAWAGGANQPQHF. CDR3 nucleotides: TGTGCCTGGGCGGGAGGGGCTAATCAGCCCCAGCATTTT.